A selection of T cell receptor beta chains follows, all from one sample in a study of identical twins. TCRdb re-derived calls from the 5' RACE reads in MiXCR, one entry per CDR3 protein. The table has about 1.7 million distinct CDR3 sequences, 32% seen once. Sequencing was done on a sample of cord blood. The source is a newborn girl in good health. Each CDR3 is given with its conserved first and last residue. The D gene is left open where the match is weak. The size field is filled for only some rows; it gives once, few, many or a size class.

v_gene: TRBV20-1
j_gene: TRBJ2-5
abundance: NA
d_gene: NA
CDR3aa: CSAPGLGGETQYF
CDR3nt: TGCAGTGCCCCGGGACTAGGGGGCGAGACCCAGTACTTC

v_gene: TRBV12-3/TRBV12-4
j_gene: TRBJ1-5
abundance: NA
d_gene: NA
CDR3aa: CASSSLLVRANQPQHF
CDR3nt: TGTGCCAGCAGCTCCCTTCTAGTCAGGGCTAATCAGCCCCAGCATTTT

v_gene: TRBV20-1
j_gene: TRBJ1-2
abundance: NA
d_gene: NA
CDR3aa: CSASSQGYTF
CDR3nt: TGCAGTGCTAGCTCACAGGGCTACACCTTC

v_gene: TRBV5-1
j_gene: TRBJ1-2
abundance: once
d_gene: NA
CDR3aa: CASSLANSAYGYTF
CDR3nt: TGCGCCAGCAGCTTGGCCAACAGTGCCTATGGCTACACCTTC

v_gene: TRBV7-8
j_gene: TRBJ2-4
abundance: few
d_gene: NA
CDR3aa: CASSLGAALGKNIQYF
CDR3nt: TGTGCCAGCAGCTTAGGGGCGGCTTTAGGCAAAAACATTCAGTACTTC

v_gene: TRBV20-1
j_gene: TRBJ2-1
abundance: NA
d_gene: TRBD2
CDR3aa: CSARRPAGDLQFF
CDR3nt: TGCAGTGCTAGGAGACCAGCGGGAGACTTGCAGTTCTTC

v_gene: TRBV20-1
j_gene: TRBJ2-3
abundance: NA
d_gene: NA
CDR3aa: CSALPGASTDTQYF
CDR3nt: TGCAGTGCCTTACCTGGGGCTAGCACAGATACGCAGTATTTT

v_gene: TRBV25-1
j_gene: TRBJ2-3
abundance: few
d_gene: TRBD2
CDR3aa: CASSAKLAGGTDTQYF
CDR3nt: TGTGCCAGCAGTGCCAAACTAGCGGGAGGCACAGATACGCAGTATTTT

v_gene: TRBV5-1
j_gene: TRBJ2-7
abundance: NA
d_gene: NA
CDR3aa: CASSEYPCEQYF
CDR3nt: TGCGCCAGCAGCGAGTACCCCTGCGAGCAGTACTTC

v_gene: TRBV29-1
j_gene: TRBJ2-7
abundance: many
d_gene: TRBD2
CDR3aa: CSVEFPGTRSYEQYF
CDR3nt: TGCAGCGTTGAATTCCCCGGGACTAGGTCCTACGAGCAGTACTTC

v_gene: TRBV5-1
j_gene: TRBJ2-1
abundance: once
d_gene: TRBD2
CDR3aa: CASSFGTSGNSEQFF
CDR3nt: TGCGCCAGCAGCTTTGGGACTAGCGGTAACAGTGAGCAGTTCTTC

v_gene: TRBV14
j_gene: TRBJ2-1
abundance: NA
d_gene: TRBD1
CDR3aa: CASSQDSLTGGRYNEQFF
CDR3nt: TGTGCCAGCAGCCAAGATTCCCTGACAGGGGGGCGCTACAATGAGCAGTTCTTC

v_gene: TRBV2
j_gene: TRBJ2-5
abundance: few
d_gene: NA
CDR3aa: CASSGNRQETQYF
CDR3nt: TGTGCCAGCAGTGGGAACAGACAAGAGACCCAGTACTTC

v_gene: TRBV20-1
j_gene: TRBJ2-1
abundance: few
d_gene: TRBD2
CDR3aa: CSARGRTSDYNEQFF
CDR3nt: TGCAGTGCTAGAGGACGGACTAGCGACTACAATGAGCAGTTCTTC

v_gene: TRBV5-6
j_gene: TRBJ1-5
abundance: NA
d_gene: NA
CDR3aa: CASSERNQPQHF
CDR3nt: TGTGCCAGCAGCGAGAGAAATCAGCCCCAGCATTTT

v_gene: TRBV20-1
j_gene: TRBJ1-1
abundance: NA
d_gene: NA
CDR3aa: CSAPGQTNTEAFF
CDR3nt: TGCAGTGCACCCGGACAGACGAACACTGAAGCTTTCTTT

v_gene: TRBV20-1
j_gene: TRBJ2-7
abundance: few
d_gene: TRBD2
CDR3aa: CSARDPSGRAEQYF
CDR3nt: TGCAGTGCTAGAGATCCTAGCGGGAGGGCCGAGCAGTACTTC

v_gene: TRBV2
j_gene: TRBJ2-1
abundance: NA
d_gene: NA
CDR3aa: CASSERGPPNNEQFF
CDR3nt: TGTGCCAGCAGTGAACGGGGGCCCCCCAACAATGAGCAGTTCTTC

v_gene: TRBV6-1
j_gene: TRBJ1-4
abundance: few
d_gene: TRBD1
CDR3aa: CASSARDSEKLFF
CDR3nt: TGTGCCAGCAGTGCCCGGGACAGTGAAAAGCTGTTTTTT

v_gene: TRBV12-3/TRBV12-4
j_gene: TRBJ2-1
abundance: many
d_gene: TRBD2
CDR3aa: CASSLSSGPNEQFF
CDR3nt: TGTGCCAGCAGTTTGTCTAGCGGCCCAAATGAGCAGTTCTTC

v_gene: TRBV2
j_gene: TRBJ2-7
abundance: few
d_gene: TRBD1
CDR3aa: CASTKQGASYEQYF
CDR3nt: TGTGCCAGCACCAAACAGGGGGCAAGCTACGAGCAGTACTTC

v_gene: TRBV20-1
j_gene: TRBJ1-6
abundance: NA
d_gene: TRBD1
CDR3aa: CSATPPGQVPLGMNSPLHF
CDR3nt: TGCAGTGCAACTCCTCCGGGACAGGTCCCCTTGGGGATGAATTCACCCCTCCACTTT

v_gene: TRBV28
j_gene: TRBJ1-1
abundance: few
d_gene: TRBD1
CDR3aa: CASSPPDRGFWTEAFF
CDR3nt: TGTGCCAGCAGCCCTCCGGACAGGGGGTTCTGGACTGAAGCTTTCTTT

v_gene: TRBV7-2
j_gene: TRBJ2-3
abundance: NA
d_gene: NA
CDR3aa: CASSLGRVADTQYF
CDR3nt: TGTGCCAGCAGCTTAGGGCGGGTGGCAGATACGCAGTATTTT

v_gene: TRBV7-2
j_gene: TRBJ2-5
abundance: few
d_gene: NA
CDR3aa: CASSLGEVKTQYF
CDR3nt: TGTGCCAGCAGCTTAGGCGAGGTGAAGACCCAGTACTTC

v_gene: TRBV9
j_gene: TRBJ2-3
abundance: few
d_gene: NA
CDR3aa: CASSGPNSDTQYF
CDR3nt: TGTGCCAGCAGCGGACCGAATTCAGATACGCAGTATTTT

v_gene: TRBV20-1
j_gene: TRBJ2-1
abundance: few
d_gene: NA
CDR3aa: CSARDYNGSSNEQFF
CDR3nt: TGCAGTGCTAGAGATTATAACGGGAGTAGTAATGAGCAGTTCTTC

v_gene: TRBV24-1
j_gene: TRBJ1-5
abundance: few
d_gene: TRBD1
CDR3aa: CATSAGFGQGNQPQHF
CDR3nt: TGTGCCACCAGTGCAGGTTTCGGACAGGGCAATCAGCCCCAGCATTTT

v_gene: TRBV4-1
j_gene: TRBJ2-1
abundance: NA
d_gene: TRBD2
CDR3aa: CASSQDHTSDEQFF
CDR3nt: TGCGCCAGCAGCCAAGACCATACTAGCGACGAGCAGTTCTTC

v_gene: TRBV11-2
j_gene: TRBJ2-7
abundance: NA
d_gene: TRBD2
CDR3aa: CASSLWTSGGFNNEQYF
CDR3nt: TGTGCCAGCAGCCTCTGGACTAGCGGGGGATTTAACAATGAGCAGTACTTC

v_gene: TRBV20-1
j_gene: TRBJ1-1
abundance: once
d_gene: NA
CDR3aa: CSAVSGAGYTEAFF
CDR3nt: TGCAGTGCTGTCTCAGGGGCAGGATACACTGAAGCTTTCTTT

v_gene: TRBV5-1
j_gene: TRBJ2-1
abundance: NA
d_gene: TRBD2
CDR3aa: CASSYRLARSYNEQFF
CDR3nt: TGCGCCAGCAGCTACAGACTAGCGAGATCCTACAATGAGCAGTTCTTC

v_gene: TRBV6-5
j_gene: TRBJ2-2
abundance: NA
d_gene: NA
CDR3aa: CASNPAGGELFF
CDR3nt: TGTGCCAGCAACCCCGCGGGCGGGGAGCTGTTTTTT

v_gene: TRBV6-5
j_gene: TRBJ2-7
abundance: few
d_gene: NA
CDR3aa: CASSYGRSPYEQYF
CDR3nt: TGTGCCAGCAGTTACGGGAGGTCCCCCTACGAGCAGTACTTC

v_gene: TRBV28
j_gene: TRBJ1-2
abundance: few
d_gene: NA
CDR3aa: CASRNRRTNYGYTF
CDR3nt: TGTGCCAGCAGGAACCGACGGACGAACTATGGCTACACCTTC

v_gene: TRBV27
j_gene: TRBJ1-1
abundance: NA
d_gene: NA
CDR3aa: CASSEQGSRNTEAFF
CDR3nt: TGTGCCAGCAGCGAACAGGGTTCTCGGAACACTGAAGCTTTCTTT

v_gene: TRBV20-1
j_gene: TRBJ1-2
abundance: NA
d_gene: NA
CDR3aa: CSAPGDNYGYTF
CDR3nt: TGCAGTGCCCCGGGGGATAACTATGGCTACACCTTC

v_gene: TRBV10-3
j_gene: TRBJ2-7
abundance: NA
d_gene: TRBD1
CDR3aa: CAISEWDRGYEQYF
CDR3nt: TGTGCCATCAGTGAGTGGGACAGGGGTTACGAGCAGTACTTC

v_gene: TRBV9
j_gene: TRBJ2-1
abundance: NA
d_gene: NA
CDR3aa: CASSSDQFSYNEQFF
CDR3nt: TGTGCCAGCAGCTCGGACCAATTCTCCTACAATGAGCAGTTCTTC

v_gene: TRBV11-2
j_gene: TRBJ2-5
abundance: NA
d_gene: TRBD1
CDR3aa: CASTTRGFSTQYF
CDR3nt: TGTGCCAGCACCACCAGGGGGTTCTCGACCCAGTACTTC

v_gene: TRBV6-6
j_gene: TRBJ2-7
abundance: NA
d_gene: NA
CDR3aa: CASSYVARGWYEQYF
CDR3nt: TGTGCCAGCAGTTACGTAGCGAGGGGCTGGTACGAGCAGTACTTC

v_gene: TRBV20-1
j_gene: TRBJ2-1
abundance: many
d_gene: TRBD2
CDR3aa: CSARLAPYNEQFF
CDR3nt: TGCAGCGCAAGACTAGCGCCCTACAATGAGCAGTTCTTC

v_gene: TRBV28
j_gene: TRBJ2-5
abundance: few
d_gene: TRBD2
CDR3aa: CASKTSGRVVETQYF
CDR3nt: TGTGCCAGCAAGACTAGCGGGAGAGTGGTAGAGACCCAGTACTTC

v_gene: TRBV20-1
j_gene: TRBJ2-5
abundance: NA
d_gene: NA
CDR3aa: CSAQGDAEETQYF
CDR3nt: TGCAGTGCTCAGGGTGACGCGGAGGAGACCCAGTACTTC

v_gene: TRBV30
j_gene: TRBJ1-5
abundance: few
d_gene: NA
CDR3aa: CAWSAQGNQPQHF
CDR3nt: TGTGCCTGGAGTGCTCAGGGAAATCAGCCCCAGCATTTT